This TCR beta chain was identified in a study of breast tumors, draining lymph nodes, adjacent tissues. Study-wide points: Findings are consistent with lymph node origin and intratumoral expansion of most tumor T cells. Compared with basal-like, luminal-like tumors shared significantly more repertoire with nontumor tissue. Tumors had less TCR diversity than lymph nodes, more than nontumor tissue. Data only fit, rather than demonstrated, lymph node origin of most tumor T cells.

The germline V and J ends were trimmed by 7 bases and 0 bases, with 15 bases remaining between them. CDR1 and CDR2 (germline): LNHDA, SQIVND (reference sequence). The CDR3 runs to 15 residues. This clonotype has ten or more counts. Antigen specificity is unknown. Axillary draining lymph nodes of breast cancer patients supplied the node samples. Via MiXCR, TCRdb re-called the multiplex PCR reads, giving one row per CDR3 protein. Among under 300,000 distinct CDR3 sequences listed, 30% to 35% were seen once. This rearrangement joins TRBV19 to TRBJ1-2; D is uncertain. The receptor comes from a female donor with breast cancer. Some clones in this sample may be carry-over from other donors' samples. The specimen sequenced was axillary lymph node tissue. The CDR3 bases are TGTGCCAGTAACAAGGTCGCTTTTACTAACTATGGCTACACCTTC. This encodes CASNKVAFTNYGYTF.